A selection of T cell receptor beta chains follows, all from one sample in a study of blood T cell repertoires in COVID-19. Produced via immunoSEQ multiplex PCR; TCRdb's table is partial and in-frame only. This sample has 65,000 to 85,000 clones, with 79% found just once. Source material: peripheral blood. Receptors originate from a woman aged 80 or over with active or convalescent COVID-19. Both conserved end residues are part of each CDR3. The D gene is left open where the match is weak. Part of the rows lack a size; the others show once, few, many or a class for expanded clones.

>-|-|TRBJ2-7|TRBV28
CASIPPRAGVPTEQYF
TGTGCCAGCATCCCACCCCGGGCAGGGGTCCCTACCGAGCAGTACTTC
>-|-|TRBJ1-1|TRBV19
CASSMNREWDTEAFF
TGTGCCAGTAGTATGAACAGGGAGTGGGACACTGAAGCTTTCTTT
>few|-|TRBJ2-1|TRBV5-4
CASSFTDSSYNEQFF
TGTGCCAGCAGCTTCACGGACAGCTCCTACAATGAGCAGTTCTTC
>-|-|TRBJ2-6|TRBV6-5
CASSKTSGANVLTF
TGTGCCAGCAGTAAGACATCTGGGGCCAACGTCCTGACTTTC
>-|-|TRBJ2-3|TRBV7-2
CASSLGAQDTQYF
TGTGCCAGCAGCTTGGGGGCCCAAGATACGCAGTATTTT
>-|TRBD1|TRBJ1-1|TRBV7-2
CASSLVFRGHTEAFF
TGTGCCAGCAGCTTAGTCTTTAGGGGGCACACTGAAGCTTTCTTT
>-|TRBD1|TRBJ1-4|TRBV11-2
CASSHGTGGFFGEKLFF
TGTGCCAGCAGCCACGGGACAGGGGGCTTTTTTGGGGAAAAACTGTTTTTT
>-|-|TRBJ1-2|TRBV25-1
CASSGQTVYRLYYGYTF
TGTGCCAGCAGTGGACAGACGGTGTATCGATTATACTATGGCTACACCTTC
>-|TRBD2|TRBJ2-5|TRBV9
CASSPLASGRMETQYF
TGTGCCAGCAGCCCACTTGCCAGCGGGAGGATGGAGACCCAGTACTTC
>-|-|TRBJ2-7|TRBV6-5
CAFQTFGSYEQYF
TGTGCGTTTCAGACCTTCGGGTCCTACGAGCAGTACTTC
>-|-|TRBJ1-4|TRBV7-2
CASSPTRTSTNEKLFF
TGTGCCAGCAGCCCAACGAGGACATCAACTAATGAAAAACTGTTTTTT
>-|-|TRBJ2-1|TRBV3-1/TRBV3-2
CASSPLTSNLHNEQFF
TGTGCCAGCAGCCCCCTAACTAGCAACCTCCACAATGAGCAGTTCTTC
>few|-|TRBJ2-7|TRBV18
CASSPQNYEQYF
TGTGCCAGCTCACCCCAGAACTACGAGCAGTACTTC
>few|-|TRBJ1-1|TRBV29-1
CSVPSGTEAFF
TGCAGCGTGCCGTCCGGCACTGAAGCTTTCTTT
>-|-|TRBJ2-5|TRBV2
CASVLDSLETQYF
TGTGCCAGCGTACTGGACAGCCTAGAGACCCAGTACTTC